The 25 T cell receptor beta chains below come from one sample, sequenced in a study of early T cells in non-severe SARS-CoV-2 infection. TCRdb used MiXCR to reprocess the 5' RACE reads, holding one entry per CDR3 protein. The table records around 56,000 distinct CDR3 sequences, approximately 13% of them present only once. The sequenced sample was whole blood, obtained at baseline. The receptors derive from an adult who was a healthcare worker with PCR-confirmed SARS-CoV-2 infection or an uninfected control (not recorded which).

CDR3 coding DNA: TGTGCCAGCAGCCAATATCCGGTTAGCTCCTACGAGCAGTACTTC. As protein: CASSQYPVSSYEQYF. This chain uses TRBV3-1 with TRBJ2-7, with unresolved D. The V gene's germline CDR1 is LGHDT and CDR2 YNNKEL (reference sequence). The V gene lost 2 bases and the J gene lost 0 bases, with 11 bases spanning the gap. This CDR3 has 15 amino acids.

The V call is TRBV12-3 or TRBV12-4, the J call TRBJ2-6, with D perhaps TRBD2 (5 bases). With 6 bases removed from V and 3 bases from J, the gap between germline ends came to 15 bases. The CDR3 has 16 amino acids. CDR3 sequence (DNA): TGTGCCAGCAGACGGGATTTCGGGGTTGGGGCCAACGTCCTGACTTTC. This gives the protein CASRRDFGVGANVLTF.

The chain has TRBV27 and TRBJ2-5, with D unclear. CDR1 and CDR2 from the germline V gene are MNHEY and SMNVEV (reference sequence). With 4 bases removed from V and 1 base from J, the gap between germline ends came to 7 bases. The CDR3 is 13 amino acids. The CDR3 region is CASSSPVQETQYF. In nucleotides, the CDR3 is TGTGCCAGCAGTTCTCCCGTCCAAGAGACCCAGTACTTC.

There are many counts of this clonotype. V usage is TRBV24-1 and J usage is TRBJ1-4; D call uncertain. This CDR3 spans 14 amino acids. Trimming stripped 5 bases from V and 3 bases from J, with 9 bases between. Germline V gene sequence: CDR1 KGHDR, CDR2 SFDVKD. The CDR3 region is CATSGAGSNEKLFF. The CDR3 bases are TGTGCCACCAGTGGAGCAGGCTCTAATGAAAAACTGTTTTTT.

By its share, this clonotype is medium-sized. V and J are TRBV3-1 and TRBJ1-4, with TRBD1 as a possible D gene (6 bases). Germline CDR1 LGHDT, CDR2 YNNKEL (reference sequence). CDR3 length: 15 residues. V lost 5 bases and J lost 8, with 18 bases in between. This chain's CDR3 is CASSLSGGEKEKLFF. The CDR3, as DNA: TGTGCCAGCAGCTTATCGGGGGGCGAGAAGGAAAAACTGTTTTTT.

The chain couples TRBV5-6 to TRBJ1-1, with TRBD1 identical over 10 bases. The germline V gene has CDR1 SGHDT and CDR2 YYEEEE. With V trimmed by 1 base and J by 5 bases, 5 bases remained unmatched. CDR3 length: 15 residues. CDR3 in amino acids: CASSLTWTGGTEAFF. The CDR3 DNA sequence: TGTGCCAGCAGCTTGACTTGGACAGGGGGAACTGAAGCTTTCTTT. Full variable domain (remainder filled in from reference TRBV5-6 and TRBJ1-1): DAGVTQSPTHLIKTRGQQVTLRCSPKSGHDTVSWYQQALGQGPQFIFQYYEEEERQRGNFPDRFSGHQFPNYSSELNVNALLLGDSALYLCASSLTWTGGTEAFFGQGTRLTVV.

This chain uses TRBV9 with TRBJ2-1; TRBD2 agrees at 8 bases. V trimming: 4 bases; J trimming: 4 bases; junction bases outside the gene matches: 7. This CDR3 contains 15 residues. Germline V CDR1 and CDR2: SGDLS, YYNGEE. CDR3 sequence reads: CASSRLANTYNEQFF. The CDR3 DNA is TGTGCCAGCAGCCGACTAGCGAACACGTACAATGAGCAGTTCTTC.

This clonotype has just a few counts. The gene calls are TRBV29-1 and TRBJ2-7; D not certain. The length of the CDR3 is 10 residues. CDR1 and CDR2 from the germline V gene are SQVTM and ANQGSEA. The CDR3 DNA follows: TGCAGTGCTGCTGATCGGGAGCAGTACTTC. Its translation is CSAADREQYF.

This chain uses TRBV29-1 with TRBJ2-3; no firm D call. CDR1 SQVTM and CDR2 ANQGSEA come from the germline V gene. Trimming cost V 4 bases and J 3 bases, with 2 bases left between them. The CDR3 covers 10 residues. The CDR3 region has the DNA TGCAGCGTTGTTACAGATACGCAGTATTTT. Translating it yields CSVVTDTQYF.

The chain combines TRBV4-2 with TRBJ1-1, with a tentative D call TRBD1 (5 bases). V was trimmed by 4 bases and J by 3 bases, leaving 12 bases between them. Germline CDR1 and CDR2: LGHNA and YNFKEQ. This CDR3 has 14 residues. CDR3: CASSLDRGDTEAFF. DNA for the CDR3: TGTGCCAGCAGCCTAGACCGGGGGGACACTGAAGCTTTCTTT.

At least ten counts were recorded for this clonotype. The chain recombines TRBV9 with TRBJ2-5, with D perhaps TRBD2 (5 bases). The V and J ends lost 4 bases and 5 bases respectively, with 12 bases between them. This CDR3 has 13 residues. Looked up from germline, CDR1 is SGDLS and CDR2 is YYNGEE. CDR3 sequence: CASSLTGTETQYF. CDR3 nucleotide sequence: TGTGCCAGCAGCTTAACGGGAACGGAGACCCAGTACTTC. The whole variable domain, remainder taken from reference TRBV9 and TRBJ2-5, is DSGVTQTPKHLITATGQRVTLRCSPRSGDLSVYWYQQSLDQGLQFLIQYYNGEERAKGNILERFSAQQFPDLHSELNLSSLELGDSALYFCASSLTGTETQYFGPGTRLLVL.

This clonotype was seen at least ten times. The genes are TRBV7-3 and TRBJ2-7, with D perhaps being TRBD1 or TRBD2 (5 bases each). Germline CDR1 and CDR2: SGHTA and FQGTGA. CDR3 length: 14 residues. V lost 1 base to trimming and J lost 0 bases, with 7 bases between them. The CDR3 sequence: CASSLMGDSYEQYF. Here the CDR3 DNA reads TGTGCCAGCAGCTTAATGGGGGACTCCTACGAGCAGTACTTC.

This clonotype was seen a handful of times. The chain carries TRBV29-1 and TRBJ2-3; TRBD2 is a possible D gene (7 bases). CDR3 length: 16 residues. Germline V gives CDR1 SQVTM, CDR2 ANQGSEA. V was pared by 5 bases and J by 0 bases, with 18 bases between. The CDR3 DNA follows: TGCAGCGTTACACTGGGAGGGACATTTAGCACAGATACGCAGTATTTT. Translation gives CSVTLGGTFSTDTQYF.

The gene calls are TRBV13 and TRBJ1-2; 8 bases fit TRBD1. Trimming cost V 3 bases and J 7 bases; bases outside gene matches: 7. Germline loops: CDR1 PRHDT, CDR2 FYEKMQ (reference sequence). The CDR3 is 14 amino acids. The CDR3 loop reads CASSFSGGAVGYTF. The CDR3 DNA reads TGTGCCAGCAGCTTTTCAGGGGGCGCGGTTGGCTACACCTTC.

This clonotype was counted only a few times. This chain joins TRBV28 and TRBJ2-1; 10 bases are shared with TRBD2. Losses at the gene ends were 6 bases for V and 3 bases for J; bases not matched to a gene: 5. This CDR3 is 15 amino acids long. From germline, CDR1 is MDHEN and CDR2 SYDVKM. CDR3 in DNA: TGTGCCAGCAGCCCCCTAGCGGGGGACTACAATGAGCAGTTCTTC. Protein product: CASSPLAGDYNEQFF. The variable domain in full, with the rest retrieved from reference TRBV28 and TRBJ2-1, is DVKVTQSSRYLVKRTGEKVFLECVQDMDHENMFWYRQDPGLGLRLIYFSYDVKMKEKGDIPEGYSVSREKKERFSLILESASTNQTSMYLCASSPLAGDYNEQFFGPGTRLTVL.

This clonotype was seen repeatedly, ten times or more. The chain links TRBV6-6 to TRBJ1-2; D unresolved. V lost 6 bases and J 0 bases, leaving 11 bases between the germline ends. In germline, CDR1 is MNHNY, CDR2 SVGAGI (reference sequence). The CDR3 runs to 14 residues. As DNA, the CDR3 is TGTGCCAGCAGCGACCACAGTGCTAACTATGGCTACACCTTC. This encodes CASSDHSANYGYTF.

V and J are TRBV29-1 and TRBJ2-2; 7 bases are shared with TRBD1. The CDR3 is 13 residues long. CDR1 SQVTM and CDR2 ANQGSEA come from the germline V gene. The ends lost 5 bases at V and 4 bases at J; junction bases unmatched: 4. CDR3 residues: CSVRGQITGELFF. In DNA form, the CDR3 reads TGCAGCGTTAGGGGACAGATCACCGGGGAGCTGTTTTTT.

This clonotype has only a few counts. V usage is TRBV29-1 and J usage is TRBJ1-2; 8 bases fit TRBD1. Losses at the gene ends were 7 bases for V and 8 bases for J; bases not matched to a gene: 9. Germline assignment: CDR1 SQVTM and CDR2 ANQGSEA. The CDR3 is 12 residues long. CDR3: CSARTGRGGYTF. In nucleotides, the CDR3 is TGCAGCGCCCGGACAGGGAGGGGAGGCTACACCTTC. Variable domain in full (rest from reference TRBV29-1 and TRBJ1-2): SAVISQKPSRDICQRGTSLTIQCQVDSQVTMMFWYRQQPGQSLTLIATANQGSEATYESGFVIDKFPISRPNLTFSTLTVSNMSPEDSSIYLCSARTGRGGYTFGSGTRLTVV.

The rearrangement uses TRBV25-1 and TRBJ1-3; tentative D call: TRBD1 (5 bases). This CDR3 is built from 16 residues. The V and J ends lost 3 bases and 1 base respectively, with 13 bases between them. Looked up from germline, CDR1 is MGHDK and CDR2 is SYGVNS. The CDR3 spells CASSDLDRPSGNTIYF. DNA for the CDR3: TGTGCCAGCAGTGATTTAGACAGACCGTCTGGAAACACCATATATTTT. Supplemented by reference TRBV25-1 and TRBJ1-3, the full variable domain reads EADIYQTPRYLVIGTGKKITLECSQTMGHDKMYWYQQDPGMELHLIHYSYGVNSTEKGDLSSESTVSRIRTEHFPLTLESARPSHTSQYLCASSDLDRPSGNTIYFGEGSWLTVV.

This sequence joins TRBV19 and TRBJ2-5; a weak D match, TRBD2 (5 bases). CDR3 length: 11 residues. Trimming left V 5 bases short and J 4 bases short, with 5 bases between. The germline CDR1 and CDR2 sequences are LNHDA and SQIVND (reference sequence). The CDR3 here is CASSRGETQYF. The DNA for the CDR3 is TGTGCCAGTAGTCGGGGAGAGACCCAGTACTTC.

This clonotype has more than one count but fewer than ten. The gene calls are TRBV25-1 and TRBJ2-7, with D perhaps TRBD1 or TRBD2 (6 bases each). Trimming took off 3 bases at V and 1 base at J, with 13 bases between the two ends. This CDR3 region has 15 residues. CDR1 is MGHDK and CDR2 is SYGVNS in the germline V gene. CDR3 in DNA: TGTGCCAGCAGTGACGGGGGCGGACAGTCCTACGAGCAGTACTTC. Translating gives CASSDGGGQSYEQYF.

This rearrangement joins TRBV4-1 to TRBJ1-1, with D perhaps TRBD1 (5 bases). Germline lookup yields CDR1 MGHRA and CDR2 YSYEKL. This CDR3 has 16 residues. V was cut by 0 bases and J by 5 bases, with 16 bases left in between. CDR3 residues: CASSQERRRGRTEAFF. The CDR3 bases are TGCGCCAGCAGCCAAGAGCGGAGGAGGGGCCGGACTGAAGCTTTCTTT.

The rearrangement links TRBV7-9 to TRBJ1-5, with D hard to call. Trimming removed 5 bases from V and 5 bases from J, with 10 bases in between. Germline V gene lookup returns CDR1 SEHNR and CDR2 FQNEAQ (reference sequence). This CDR3 contains 13 residues. CDR3 region: CASSTDPYQPQHF. CDR3 nucleotides: TGTGCCAGCAGCACGGACCCGTATCAGCCCCAGCATTTT.

This clonotype was seen a handful of times. This rearrangement joins TRBV4-1 to TRBJ1-1, with D possibly TRBD1 on 6 matching bases. The CDR3 contains 14 residues. Per germline, CDR1 MGHRA and CDR2 YSYEKL. With 4 bases removed from V and 1 base from J, the gap between germline ends came to 10 bases. The CDR3 DNA reads TGCGCCAGCAGCCTTACAGGGTCGAACACTGAAGCTTTCTTT. Its translation: CASSLTGSNTEAFF.

The sample holds a few counts of this clonotype. V and J are TRBV6-5 and TRBJ2-3; the D gene is possibly TRBD2 (6 bases). CDR3 length: 16 residues. V gave up 1 base and J gave up 0 bases, with 11 bases separating them. Germline V CDR1 and CDR2: MNHEY, SVGAGI. CDR3 sequence: CASSYLAGTSTDTQYF. The DNA for the CDR3 is TGTGCCAGCAGTTACTTGGCGGGGACTAGCACAGATACGCAGTATTTT.